The T cell receptor beta chain described here comes from a study of cytomegalovirus exposure and HLA in healthy donors. To note about this clone: Its antigen remains unidentified.

This CDR3 region has 16 residues. Germline V gene data show CDR1 as MDHEN and CDR2 as SYDVKM. V was cut by 2 bases and J by 0 bases, with 11 bases left in between. Study-level results: In vitro, a few CMV-associated chains proved specific for CMV antigens. In an earlier analysis, in under 700 donors, most V segments appeared productive either ~87% or ~30% of the time. CMV serostatus alone was available as immune exposure information.

The PCR contained 60 Vbeta and 13 Jbeta primers. Here immunoSEQ multiplex PCR was the method, and the copy in TCRdb shows in-frame clones only, minus some. The table lists 150,000 to 200,000 clones, 80% to 90% of them singletons. This clonotype originated in a woman aged 18-30 years in good health and CMV-seronegative. This chain connects TRBV28 to TRBJ1-5, with TRBD1 as a possible D gene (5 bases). The sequenced sample was PBMCs. Here the CDR3 DNA reads TGTGCCAGCAGTTTACGGGACTTGGGTAGCAATCAGCCCCAGCATTTT. It encodes CASSLRDLGSNQPQHF.